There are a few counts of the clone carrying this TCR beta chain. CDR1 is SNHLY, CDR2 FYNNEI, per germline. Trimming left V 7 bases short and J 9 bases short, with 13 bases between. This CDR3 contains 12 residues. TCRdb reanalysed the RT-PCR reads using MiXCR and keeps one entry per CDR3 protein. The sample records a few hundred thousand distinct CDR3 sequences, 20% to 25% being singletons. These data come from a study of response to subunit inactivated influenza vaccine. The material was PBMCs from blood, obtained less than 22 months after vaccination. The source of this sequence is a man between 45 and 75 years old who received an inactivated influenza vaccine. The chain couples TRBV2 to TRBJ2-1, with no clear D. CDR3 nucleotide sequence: TGTGCCAGCAAGCTGGCTAGTGGTGAGCAGTTCTTC. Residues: CASKLASGEQFF.